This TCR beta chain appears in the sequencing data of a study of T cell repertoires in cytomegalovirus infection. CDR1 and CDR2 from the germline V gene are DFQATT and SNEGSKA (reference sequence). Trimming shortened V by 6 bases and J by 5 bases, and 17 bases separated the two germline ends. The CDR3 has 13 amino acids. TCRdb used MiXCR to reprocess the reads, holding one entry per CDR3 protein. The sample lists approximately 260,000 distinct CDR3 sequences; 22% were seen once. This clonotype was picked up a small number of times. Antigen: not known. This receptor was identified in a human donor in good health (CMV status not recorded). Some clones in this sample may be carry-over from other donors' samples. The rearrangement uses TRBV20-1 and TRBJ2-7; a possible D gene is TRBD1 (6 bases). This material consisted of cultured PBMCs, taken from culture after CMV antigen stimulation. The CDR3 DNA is TGCAGTGCCCCAGGCCTCGGACAGAACGAGCAGTACTTC. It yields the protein CSAPGLGQNEQYF.